The clone carrying this TCR beta chain showed up many times. Antigen specificity is unknown. These data originate in a study of T cells after yellow fever vaccination. Overall study findings and caveats: The booster saw the reappearance of most primary-vaccination clones (around 96% CD4, 88% CD8). In FACS-sorted repertoires, abundant clonotypes from the bulk population could appear as contaminants.

V lost 1 base to trimming and J lost 3 bases; unmatched junction nucleotides: 4. CDR1 is LGHDT and CDR2 is YNNKEL in the germline V gene (reference sequence). The CDR3 spans 15 residues. Template switching by 5'RACE produced TCR cDNA, adding a universal primer site and UMIs. TCRdb re-derived calls from the 5' RACE reads in MiXCR, one entry per CDR3 protein. The sample lists 200,000 to 250,000 distinct CDR3 sequences, under 3.5% occurring once. The sequencing here drew on CD4+ T cells sorted from PBMCs, taken 10 days after the yellow fever booster vaccination. The chain links TRBV3-1 to TRBJ2-3; 7 nucleotides agree with TRBD1. The clonotype was recovered from a man aged 18 to 29 who received the YFV17D yellow fever vaccine. The CDR3 region is CASSQGQGETDTQYF. CDR3 bases: TGTGCCAGCAGCCAAGGACAGGGAGAGACAGATACGCAGTATTTT.